Listed below are T cell receptor beta chains from one sample, sequenced in a study of cytomegalovirus exposure and HLA in healthy donors. Sequencing was performed with immunoSEQ multiplex PCR; in TCRdb, only in-frame clones are kept and a portion is missing. Among roughly 180,000 clones listed, 84% were seen once. Sequences were obtained from PBMCs. These TCRs come from a man younger than 40 in good health and CMV-seronegative. Each CDR3 is given with its conserved first and last residue. The order of the fields is J gene, V gene, D gene, clone size, CDR3 protein, CDR3 DNA. The D gene is left open where the match is weak. Size tells how often a clone was seen (once, few, many) or the class of an expanded clone, and some rows leave it out.

TRBJ1-5,TRBV10-3,.,few,CAISDPGDQPQHF,TGTGCCATCAGTGATCCCGGGGATCAGCCCCAGCATTTT
TRBJ1-4,TRBV27,.,.,CASSGARGGDEKLFF,TGTGCCAGCAGTGGGGCTCGGGGAGGGGATGAAAAACTGTTTTTT
TRBJ1-1,TRBV6-5,.,.,CASSRDYRTEAFF,TGTGCCAGCAGTCGGGACTATCGAACTGAAGCTTTCTTT
TRBJ2-5,TRBV6-5,.,.,CASRRLGGETQYF,TGTGCCAGCAGGCGACTAGGTGGAGAGACCCAGTACTTC
TRBJ1-5,TRBV2,TRBD1,.,CASSPSDRGLGQPQHF,TGTGCCAGCAGCCCATCCGACAGGGGGCTCGGTCAGCCCCAGCATTTT
TRBJ2-7,TRBV10-2,.,once,CASRAPPPGAAAQYF,TGCGCCAGTCGGGCCCCGCCCCCCGGAGCGGCCGCGCAGTACTTC
TRBJ1-1,TRBV5-1,.,.,CASSRVSGDTEAFF,TGCGCCAGCAGCCGTGTCTCAGGGGACACTGAAGCTTTCTTT
TRBJ1-1,TRBV6-4,TRBD1,.,CASSDSPDRGTEAFF,TGTGCCAGCAGTGACTCGCCAGACAGGGGCACTGAAGCTTTCTTT
TRBJ2-3,TRBV30,TRBD2,.,CAWSVGRSGASTDTQYF,TGTGCCTGGAGTGTTGGGAGGAGCGGGGCTAGCACAGATACGCAGTATTTT
TRBJ1-5,TRBV10-3,.,.,CAISEARYQPQHF,TGTGCCATCAGTGAGGCGAGATATCAGCCCCAGCATTTT
TRBJ2-7,TRBV21-1,.,.,CASSKAPTGGSPSYEQYF,TGTGCCAGCAGCAAAGCGCCGACAGGGGGCTCACCCTCCTACGAGCAGTACTTC
TRBJ1-1,TRBV2,TRBD1,.,CASSRQGPPEAFF,TGTGCCAGCAGTCGACAGGGTCCCCCTGAAGCTTTCTTT
TRBJ2-1,TRBV2,TRBD1,.,CASSAVDRAMGEQFF,TGTGCCAGCAGTGCGGTAGACAGGGCGATGGGTGAGCAGTTCTTC
TRBJ2-5,TRBV5-1,TRBD2,.,CASSLGTSGGAGETQYF,TGCGCCAGCAGCTTGGGGACTAGCGGGGGGGCCGGAGAGACCCAGTACTTC
TRBJ1-2,TRBV5-8,TRBD1,.,CASSLARNPTRGRRYGYTF,TGTGCCAGCAGCTTGGCCCGAAATCCGACGAGGGGGCGACGCTATGGCTACACCTTC
TRBJ2-2,TRBV6-5,TRBD1,.,CASRRQGSIGELFF,TGTGCCAGCAGGCGACAGGGTTCGATCGGGGAGCTGTTTTTT
TRBJ1-5,TRBV10-2,TRBD1,.,CASSERQGIGNQPQHF,TGCGCCAGCAGTGAGCGACAGGGCATTGGCAATCAGCCCCAGCATTTT
TRBJ2-1,TRBV2,TRBD1,once,CASSLTGGNEQFF,TGTGCCAGCAGTTTAACAGGGGGCAATGAGCAGTTCTTC
TRBJ1-3,TRBV9,.,.,CASSVGASGNTIYF,TGTGCCAGCAGCGTAGGGGCATCTGGAAACACCATATATTTT
TRBJ1-2,TRBV28,TRBD1,once,CASRHRTGTGCTF,TGTGCCAGCAGGCACCGGACAGGGACTGGCTGTACCTTC
TRBJ1-3,TRBV11-2,.,.,CASSLSRAGNTIYF,TGTGCCAGCAGCTTAAGCCGGGCTGGAAACACCATATATTTT
TRBJ2-5,TRBV19,.,.,CASSTGWETQYF,TGTGCCAGTAGTACCGGTTGGGAGACCCAGTACTTC
TRBJ2-2,TRBV7-2,TRBD1,.,CASSLDPPGQGASTGELFF,TGTGCCAGCAGTTTAGACCCCCCCGGACAGGGGGCGAGCACCGGGGAGCTGTTTTTT
TRBJ2-5,TRBV5-4,TRBD2,.,CASSPGTSGGINQETQYF,TGTGCCAGCAGCCCCGGGACTAGCGGGGGGATTAATCAAGAGACCCAGTACTTC
TRBJ2-7,TRBV28,TRBD2,.,CASSEGGGYEQYF,TGTGCCAGCAGCGAAGGCGGGGGCTACGAGCAGTACTTC
TRBJ2-2,TRBV10-3,.,.,CAIRDRNTGELFF,TGTGCCATCAGGGACAGGAACACCGGGGAGCTGTTTTTT
TRBJ2-1,TRBV7-9,TRBD1,.,CASSSPHGRGNEQFF,TGTGCCAGCAGCTCACCCCACGGCAGGGGGAATGAGCAGTTCTTC
TRBJ1-1,TRBV6-5,TRBD1,.,CASSYARGLTAFF,TGTGCCAGCAGTTACGCCAGGGGGCTAACGGCTTTCTTT
TRBJ2-1,TRBV2,.,.,CASSSGREQFF,TGTGCCAGCAGTTCTGGGAGGGAGCAGTTCTTC
TRBJ1-4,TRBV7-2,.,.,CASSLRGGKLFF,TGTGCCAGCAGCTTAAGGGGAGGAAAACTGTTTTTT
TRBJ2-3,TRBV7-9,TRBD2,.,CASTRTSGSTDTQYF,TGTGCCAGCACGAGGACTAGCGGTAGCACAGATACGCAGTATTTT
TRBJ1-3,TRBV6-5,TRBD1,.,CASSPDRAKGNTIYF,TGTGCCAGCAGCCCGGACAGGGCTAAAGGAAACACCATATATTTT
TRBJ2-5,TRBV7-7,TRBD2,once,CASSGPGLAGQETQYF,TGTGCCAGCAGCGGGCCGGGACTAGCGGGGCAAGAGACCCAGTACTTC
TRBJ2-2,TRBV5-1,.,.,CASSPERGTNTGELFF,TGCGCCAGCAGCCCTGAAAGGGGGACGAACACCGGGGAGCTGTTTTTT
TRBJ1-2,TRBV6-6,TRBD1,few,CASSPTDREDYGYTF,TGTGCCAGCAGCCCCACGGACAGGGAGGACTATGGCTACACCTTC
TRBJ2-4,TRBV5-5,TRBD2,once,CASSPRIAGGGGAKNIQYF,TGTGCCAGCAGCCCCCGGATAGCGGGGGGCGGCGGGGCCAAAAACATTCAGTACTTC
TRBJ2-7,TRBV7-9,TRBD1,.,CASGRRTGNHEQYF,TGTGCCAGCGGCCGTCGGACAGGGAACCACGAGCAGTACTTC
TRBJ2-1,TRBV10-3,TRBD2,.,CAITTGTSGRDNEQFF,TGTGCCATCACCACCGGGACTAGCGGGAGGGACAATGAGCAGTTCTTC
TRBJ2-3,TRBV9,TRBD2,.,CASSVGGRARTDTQYF,TGTGCCAGCAGCGTAGGTGGGAGGGCACGCACAGATACGCAGTATTTT
TRBJ1-3,TRBV19,.,.,CASSIRAAFSGNTIYF,TGTGCCAGTAGTATCAGGGCAGCGTTCTCTGGAAACACCATATATTTT
TRBJ1-1,TRBV7-9,.,.,CASSPSFMNTEAFF,TGTGCCAGCAGCCCCTCGTTTATGAACACTGAAGCTTTCTTT
TRBJ2-1,TRBV27,.,.,CASSSTVGPPYNEQFF,TGTGCCAGCAGTTCTACAGTGGGGCCTCCCTACAATGAGCAGTTCTTC
TRBJ2-7,TRBV7-8,TRBD2,.,CASSLDSGTSGYEQYF,TGTGCCAGCAGCTTAGATTCCGGGACTAGCGGTTACGAGCAGTACTTC
TRBJ1-2,TRBV5-4,TRBD1,.,CASRLRTGPYGYTF,TGTGCCAGCAGGTTGAGGACAGGTCCCTATGGCTACACCTTC
TRBJ1-2,TRBV6-5,.,once,CASREVGSYGYTF,TGTGCCAGCAGGGAAGTGGGGAGCTATGGCTACACCTTC
TRBJ2-7,TRBV28,TRBD2,once,CASSPSGGAYEQYF,TGTGCCAGCAGTCCAAGCGGGGGGGCCTACGAGCAGTACTTC
TRBJ2-2,TRBV5-1,.,.,CASSLQGGPGGELFF,TGCGCCAGCAGCTTACAGGGTGGCCCGGGCGGGGAGCTGTTTTTT
TRBJ2-2,TRBV27,TRBD2,.,CASSFRAGLATGELFF,TGTGCCAGCAGTTTTAGGGCGGGACTAGCGACCGGGGAGCTGTTTTTT
TRBJ1-2,TRBV5-1,.,.,CASSKDNLRGYTF,TGCGCCAGCAGCAAGGACAACCTCAGGGGCTACACCTTC
TRBJ2-7,TRBV5-1,.,.,CASSLGFRDMLSYEQYF,TGCGCCAGCAGCTTGGGGTTCCGGGACATGTTATCCTACGAGCAGTACTTC
TRBJ1-4,TRBV13,TRBD1,.,CASSLGTGGEKLFF,TGTGCCAGCAGCTTGGGGACAGGTGGAGAAAAACTGTTTTTT
TRBJ2-7,TRBV4-2,.,.,CASSQETAEQYF,TGTGCCAGCAGCCAAGAGACTGCCGAGCAGTACTTC